One and the same sample provided the 6 T cell receptor beta chains below, sequenced in a study of blood T cell repertoires in COVID-19. The assay was immunoSEQ multiplex PCR, and TCRdb's table has in-frame clones only and misses some. The sample carries roughly 250,000 clones, under 90% recorded once. The sample consisted of peripheral blood. The source is a human donor in a cohort sampled during active COVID-19.

The V and J genes are TRBV21-1 and TRBJ1-5; the table's TRBD1 call for D was not verified on the DNA. TRBV21-1 is a pseudogene. CDR3 length equals 19 residues. The CDR3 sequence: CASSKKRGDRGDSNQPQHF. DNA for the CDR3: TGTGCCAGCAGCAAGAAAAGGGGGGACAGGGGTGATAGCAATCAGCCCCAGCATTTT.

The genes are TRBV3-1 (or the pseudogene TRBV3-2) and TRBJ2-6, with 12 bases fitting TRBD1. Trimming removed 4 bases from V and 0 bases from J; junction bases left unmatched: 10. The CDR3 spans 20 residues. Looked up from germline, CDR1 is LGHDT and CDR2 is YNNKEL (reference sequence). CDR3 loop: CASSPIPGQGASSGANVLTF. CDR3 nucleotide sequence: TGTGCCAGCAGCCCAATCCCGGGACAGGGGGCTTCCTCTGGGGCCAACGTCCTGACTTTC.

The V call is TRBV6-1, the J call TRBJ2-2, with 7 bases fitting TRBD2. This CDR3 spans 15 amino acids. The V segment lost 3 bases and the J segment 6 bases; nucleotides outside the gene matches: 7. Germline CDR1 and CDR2: MNHNS and SASEGT. CDR3 sequence (DNA): TGTGCCAGCAGTGACGGGACTAAATCTTCCGGGGAGCTGTTTTTT. This codes for CASSDGTKSSGELFF.

As DNA, the CDR3 is TGTGCCAGCAGTTACCTCGGACAGGGAAACACTGAAGCTTTCTTT. Its protein product is CASSYLGQGNTEAFF. This chain links TRBV6-6 with TRBJ1-1, with TRBD1 matching 8 bases. The V gene's germline CDR1 is MNHNY and CDR2 SVGAGI (reference sequence). The CDR3 is made up of 15 amino acids. The junction had 4 bases not matched to a gene; V was cut back by 2 bases and J by 2 bases.

The chain has TRBV28 and TRBJ1-3; the D gene is possibly TRBD1 (6 bases). The CDR3 contains 14 residues. Germline CDR1 is MDHEN and CDR2 is SYDVKM. The ends were cut back, 8 bases at V and 2 bases at J, with 13 bases in the middle. The CDR3 protein is CASYRDSPGNTIYF. CDR3 DNA: TGTGCCAGCTACAGGGATTCACCTGGAAACACCATATATTTT.

V and J are TRBV9 and TRBJ2-7; TRBD1 agrees at 8 bases. The CDR3 is 14 residues long. Germline V gene lookup returns CDR1 SGDLS and CDR2 YYNGEE. Trimming at V came to 5 bases and at J to 2 bases, leaving 6 bases not matched to a gene. The CDR3 bases are TGTGCCAGCAGTCGACAGGGGACCACCTACGAGCAGTACTTC. Its translation: CASSRQGTTYEQYF. Based on the CDR3 plus reference TRBV9 and TRBJ2-7, the full variable domain is DSGVTQTPKHLITATGQRVTLRCSPRSGDLSVYWYQQSLDQGLQFLIQYYNGEERAKGNILERFSAQQFPDLHSELNLSSLELGDSALYFCASSRQGTTYEQYFGPGTRLTVT.